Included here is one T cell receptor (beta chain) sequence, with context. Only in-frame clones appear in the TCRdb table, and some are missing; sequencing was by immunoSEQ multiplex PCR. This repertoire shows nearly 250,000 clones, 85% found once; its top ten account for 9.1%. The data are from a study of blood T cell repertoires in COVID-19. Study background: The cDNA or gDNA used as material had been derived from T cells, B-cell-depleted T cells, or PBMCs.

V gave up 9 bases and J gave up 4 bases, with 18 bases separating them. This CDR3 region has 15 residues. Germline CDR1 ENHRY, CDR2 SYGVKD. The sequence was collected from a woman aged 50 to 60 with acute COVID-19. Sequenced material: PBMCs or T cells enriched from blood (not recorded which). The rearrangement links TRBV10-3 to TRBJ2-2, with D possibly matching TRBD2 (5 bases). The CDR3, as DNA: TGTGCCATACTCAAGTCGGTCGGGATCACCGGGGAGCTGTTTTTT. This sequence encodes CAILKSVGITGELFF.